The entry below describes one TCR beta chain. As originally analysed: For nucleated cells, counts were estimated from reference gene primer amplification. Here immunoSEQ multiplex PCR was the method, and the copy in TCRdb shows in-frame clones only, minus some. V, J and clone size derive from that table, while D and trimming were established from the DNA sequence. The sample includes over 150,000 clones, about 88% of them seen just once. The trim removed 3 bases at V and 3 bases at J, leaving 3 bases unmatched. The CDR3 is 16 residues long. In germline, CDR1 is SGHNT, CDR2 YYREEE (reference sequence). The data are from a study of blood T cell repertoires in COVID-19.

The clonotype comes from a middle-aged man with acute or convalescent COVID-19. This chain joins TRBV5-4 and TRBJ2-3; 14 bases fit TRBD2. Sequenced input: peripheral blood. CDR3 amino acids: CASSSGTSGGTDTQYF. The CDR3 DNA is TGTGCCAGCAGCTCCGGGACTAGCGGGGGAACAGATACGCAGTATTTT. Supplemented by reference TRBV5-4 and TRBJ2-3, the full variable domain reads ETGVTQSPTHLIKTRGQQVTLRCSSQSGHNTVSWYQQALGQGPQFIFQYYREEENGRGNFPPRFSGLQFPNYSSELNVNALELDDSALYLCASSSGTSGGTDTQYFGPGTRLTVL.